These 21 T cell receptor beta chains originate from one sample sequenced in a study of CD8+CD57+ T cells in acquired aplastic anemia. The TCR beta profiling, which covered VDJ combination and CDR3 sequence, was carried out using genomic DNA as the template. TCRdb recomputed calls from the reads with MiXCR, one row per CDR3 protein. The sample lists 200,000 to 250,000 distinct CDR3 sequences; roughly 50% were seen once. Previously, flow cytometry had revealed CD8+CD57+ cell expansion in the patients chosen for sequencing. The source material was sorted CD4+, CD8+, or CD8+CD57+ T cells (not recorded which) from PBMCs. These receptors all come from a human donor with aplastic anemia.

This clonotype was picked up a small number of times. The genes are TRBV7-2 and TRBJ2-7, with 12 bases lining up with TRBD2. V shed 5 bases and J 2 bases; nucleotides not matched to a gene: 7. CDR3 length: 16 amino acids. The V gene's germline CDR1 is SGHTA and CDR2 FQGNSA. CDR3 in DNA: TGTGCCAGCAGCCCCGCCCCTAGCGGGGGGGCCTACGAGCAGTACTTC. Translated, it gives CASSPAPSGGAYEQYF.

On this clonotype: This may arise from a read error, as a much more abundant clone is one base away. The CDR3 sequence is CASSHPLETQHF. Here the CDR3 DNA reads TGCGCCAGCAGCCACCCTCTTGAGACCCAGCACTTC. The chain carries TRBV5-1 and TRBJ2-5; D is undetermined. CDR1 is SGHRS, CDR2 YFSETQ, per germline. This CDR3 spans 12 amino acids.

There are many counts of this clonotype. This sequence joins TRBV20-1 and TRBJ1-6; D ambiguous. Trimming took 8 bases from V and 10 from J, leaving 18 bases between them. CDR3 length: 13 residues. CDR1 DFQATT and CDR2 SNEGSKA come from the germline V gene (reference sequence). The CDR3 DNA reads as TGCAGTACCTACGGCGCCTTGGAGTCACCCCTCCACTTT. Its translation: CSTYGALESPLHF.

This clonotype was detected ten times or more. The chain combines TRBV7-9 with TRBJ2-3, with D perhaps given as TRBD1 or TRBD2 (5 bases each). Germline lookup yields CDR1 SEHNR and CDR2 FQNEAQ (reference sequence). CDR3 length equals 13 residues. Deletions cut 2 bases from V and 9 bases from J, with 12 bases between. The CDR3 coding sequence is TGTGCCAGCAGCTTATCTGCGAGGGGAACGCAGTATTTT. It encodes CASSLSARGTQYF.

With regard to this clonotype: A junction boundary mismatches the germline segment, possibly from a read error. This sequence joins TRBV5-1 and TRBJ2-7; TRBD1 is a possible D gene (6 bases). The germline CDR1 and CDR2 sequences are SGHRS and YFSETQ. This CDR3 is built from 14 residues. CDR3 residues: CASSSDSYLYEHYF. DNA of the CDR3: TGCGCCAGCAGCTCGGACAGCTACCTCTACGAGCATTACTTC. The variable domain in full, completed from reference TRBV5-1 and TRBJ2-7, reads KAGVTQTPRYLIKTRGQQVTLSCSPISGHRSVSWYQQTPGQGLQFLFEYFSETQRNKGNFPGRFSGRQFSNSRSEMNVSTLELGDSALYLCASSSDSYLYEHYFGPGTRLTVT.

V gene TRBV10-1 combines with J gene TRBJ1-1; D gene ambiguous. CDR3 length equals 8 residues. Trimming cost V 9 bases and J 8 bases, with 4 bases left between them. The germline CDR1 and CDR2 sequences are WNHNN and SYGVQD (reference sequence). The chain's CDR3 is CARLEAFF. CDR3 nucleotides: TGCGCCAGGTTGGAAGCTTTCTTT.

There are many counts of this clonotype. The genes are TRBV5-6 and TRBJ1-4, with D uncertain. The CDR3 runs 13 residues. Germline CDR1 and CDR2: SGHDT and YYEEEE. V lost 3 bases to trimming and J lost 4 bases, with 7 bases between them. The CDR3 region has the DNA TGTGCCAGCAGCTCGACACTTAATGAAAAACTGTTTTTT. Its translation is CASSSTLNEKLFF.

This clonotype was seen repeatedly, ten times or more. The rearrangement uses TRBV2 and TRBJ1-1; D gene ambiguous. This CDR3 is built from 12 residues. CDR1 is SNHLY and CDR2 is FYNNEI in the germline V gene. The V gene lost 1 base and the J gene lost 10 bases, with 10 bases spanning the gap. The CDR3 loop is CASSEGGLGAFF. The CDR3 DNA follows: TGTGCCAGCAGTGAAGGTGGACTCGGAGCTTTCTTT.

This clonotype showed up many times. The rearrangement joins TRBV14 to TRBJ2-3, with D unclear. Trimming cost V 1 base and J 11 bases, with 10 bases left between them. The CDR3 contains 12 residues. The V gene's germline CDR1 is SGHDN and CDR2 FVKESK. In nucleotides, the CDR3 is TGTGCCAGCAGCCAAGTGGCAGTCCTGCAGTATTTT. It yields the protein CASSQVAVLQYF.

This clonotype was picked up a small number of times. The CDR3 here is CASSVQGANTIYF. The CDR3, as DNA: TGTGCCAGCAGTGTTCAGGGGGCAAACACCATATATTTT. The J gene is TRBJ1-3, the V gene TRBV11-3, with 8 bases identical to TRBD1. V gave up 6 bases and J gave up 6 bases; unmatched junction bases: 4. This CDR3 has 13 amino acids. Germline lookup yields CDR1 SGHNT and CDR2 YENEEA.

The chain carries TRBV6-6 and TRBJ2-5; TRBD2 aligns across 8 bases. The J call is doubtful: the DNA matches TRBJ2-1 better. CDR1 MNHNY and CDR2 SVGAGI come from the germline V gene (reference sequence). This CDR3 comprises 17 residues. The CDR3 DNA sequence: TGTGCCAGCAGTTACTCGAGGGATAGCGGGGAGTGGAATGAGCAGTTCTTC. Its translation: CASSYSRDSGEWNEQFF.

This clonotype was recorded many times. V gene TRBV7-2 combines with J gene TRBJ2-1, with TRBD2 identical over 10 bases. With V trimmed by 0 bases and J by 4 bases, 6 bases remained unmatched. Germline V gives CDR1 SGHTA, CDR2 FQGNSA. This CDR3 contains 17 residues. CDR3 residues: CASSLAVAGGKYNEQFF. The CDR3, as DNA: TGTGCCAGCAGCTTAGCTGTAGCGGGGGGCAAATACAATGAGCAGTTCTTC.

Ten or more counts support this clonotype. V is TRBV7-3 and J is TRBJ2-2; D is perhaps TRBD2 (7 bases). Germline V gene lookup returns CDR1 SGHTA and CDR2 FQGTGA. The germline V and J ends were trimmed by 5 bases and 6 bases, with 16 bases remaining between them. CDR3 length: 15 residues. This chain's CDR3 is CASSPLGGAPGELFF. As DNA, the CDR3 is TGTGCCAGCAGCCCACTGGGGGGGGCCCCCGGGGAGCTGTTTTTT.

This clonotype was detected only a few times. This rearrangement joins TRBV7-9 to TRBJ1-5, with 9 bases that match TRBD1. Germline CDR1 and CDR2: SEHNR and FQNEAQ (reference sequence). V lost 5 bases, J lost 6 bases, and 8 bases stayed unmatched. CDR3 length equals 15 residues. CDR3: CASSPGTGIRQPQHF. The DNA of the CDR3 is TGTGCCAGCAGCCCAGGGACAGGGATCCGTCAGCCCCAGCATTTT.

The chain links TRBV20-1 to TRBJ1-1, with unresolved D. V lost 7 bases and J lost 4, with 10 bases in between. The CDR3 is made up of 11 amino acids. Germline lookup yields CDR1 DFQATT and CDR2 SNEGSKA (reference sequence). The CDR3 sequence is CSGAASTEAFF. Written as DNA, the CDR3 is TGCAGTGGGGCGGCTAGCACTGAAGCTTTCTTT.

V is TRBV7-2 and J is TRBJ2-7, with TRBD2 matching over 8 bases. Germline V gene data show CDR1 as SGHTA and CDR2 as FQGNSA. CDR3 length: 14 amino acids. After removal of 3 bases from V and 3 bases from J, the junction contained 4 bases not matched to a gene. The CDR3 coding sequence is TGTGCCAGCAGCTTTTCCAGCGGGGGCTACGAGCAGTACTTC. The encoded protein is CASSFSSGGYEQYF.

This clonotype occurred many times. The V call is TRBV20-1, the J call TRBJ1-5; 7 bases agree with TRBD1. Looked up from germline, CDR1 is DFQATT and CDR2 is SNEGSKA (reference sequence). J was trimmed by 4 bases and V by 6 bases; bases with no gene match: 9. The CDR3 loop spans 14 amino acids. CDR3: CSAKPTGSNQPQHF. The CDR3 nucleotides are TGCAGTGCCAAACCGACAGGGAGTAATCAGCCCCAGCATTTT.

The chain links TRBV19 to TRBJ2-1; a weak D match, TRBD2 (6 bases). Germline V gene sequence: CDR1 LNHDA, CDR2 SQIVND (reference sequence). This CDR3 is built from 15 residues. Trimming removed 4 bases at V and 4 bases at J, with 14 bases between. The CDR3 loop reads CASSTRAGAYNEQFF. As DNA, the CDR3 is TGTGCCAGTAGTACCCGAGCGGGCGCATACAATGAGCAGTTCTTC.

This clonotype was seen repeatedly, ten times or more. CDR3 nucleotides: TGCAGTGCTAGCCCGGGACAGGGGGGCGTCGAGCAGTACTTC. This codes for CSASPGQGGVEQYF. The J gene is TRBJ2-7, the V gene TRBV20-1; 11 bases align to TRBD1. Trimming took 3 bases from V and 6 from J; bases not matched to a gene: 7. In germline, CDR1 is DFQATT, CDR2 SNEGSKA (reference sequence). This CDR3 comprises 14 residues.

With respect to this clonotype: One base away lies a much larger clone, so this may be a sequencing read error. The chain recombines TRBV2 with TRBJ1-4; 9 bases align to TRBD1. Looked up from germline, CDR1 is SNHLY and CDR2 is FYNNEI. The length of the CDR3 is 17 residues. CDR3 amino acids: CASSPGTGRATNEKLSF. In DNA, the CDR3 is TGTGCCAGCAGCCCGGGGACAGGGCGTGCAACTAATGAAAAACTGTCTTTT.

This clonotype was recorded at least ten times. The chain recombines TRBV5-1 with TRBJ2-3; D gene ambiguous. Germline values: CDR1 SGHRS, CDR2 YFSETQ. This CDR3 has 11 residues. Trimming shortened V by 4 bases and J by 2 bases, and 2 bases separated the two germline ends. This CDR3 reads CASSDTDTQYF. The CDR3 nucleotides are TGCGCCAGCAGCGACACAGATACGCAGTATTTT.